These 14 T cell receptor beta chains were all obtained from the same sample, sequenced in a study of T cell repertoires in cytomegalovirus infection. TCRdb re-analysed the reads in MiXCR, keeping a single row per CDR3 protein. Here the sample spans approximately 500,000 distinct CDR3 sequences, about 17% being singletons. Sequencing input: CD8+ T cells from PBMCs. Receptor source: a human donor in good health (CMV status not recorded). Some clones in this sample may be carry-over from other donors' samples.

This clonotype has just a few counts. The V and J genes are TRBV12-5 and TRBJ2-3; the match to TRBD2 covers 7 bases. V lost 6 bases and J lost 7; bases outside the gene matches: 10. The CDR3 length is 14 residues. Germline values: CDR1 LGHNT, CDR2 FRNRAP. DNA for the CDR3: TGTGCTAGTGGGGAGACGGGACTACCTAATACGCAGTATTTT. Amino acid sequence: CASGETGLPNTQYF.

This clonotype was observed at least ten times. The rearrangement joins TRBV29-1 to TRBJ1-1; D is ambiguous. The germline gives CDR1 SQVTM, CDR2 ANQGSEA. The ends were cut back, 2 bases at V and 8 bases at J, with 15 bases in the middle. CDR3 length equals 13 residues. Here the CDR3 DNA reads TGCAGCGTTGAAAACAACGTCAGTCCCGAAGCTTTCTTT. Protein: CSVENNVSPEAFF.

This clonotype showed up many times. The genes are TRBV7-8 and TRBJ2-5, with D possibly being TRBD2 (5 bases). The V gene's germline CDR1 is SGHVS and CDR2 FQNEAQ. The length of the CDR3 is 14 residues. Trimming took off 4 bases at V and 5 bases at J, with 14 bases between the two ends. The CDR3 reads CASSSPGVRETQYF. In nucleotides, the CDR3 is TGTGCCAGCAGCTCACCCGGGGTACGGGAGACCCAGTACTTC. The full variable domain, in which reference TRBV7-8 and TRBJ2-5 provide the parts outside the CDR3, is GAGVSQSPRYKVAKRGQDVALRCDPISGHVSLFWYQQALGQGPEFLTYFQNEAQLDKSGLPSDRFFAERPEGSVSTLKIQRTQQEDSAVYLCASSSPGVRETQYFGPGTRLLVL.

This clonotype was seen only a few times. The genes are TRBV19 and TRBJ1-1, with 7 bases lining up with TRBD1. Germline V lookup: CDR1 LNHDA, CDR2 SQIVND (reference sequence). V was clipped by 4 bases and J by 0 bases; unmatched bases: 5. CDR3 length: 15 residues. As DNA, the CDR3 is TGTGCCAGTAGTACTAAGGGACAGTTGAACACTGAAGCTTTCTTT. This encodes CASSTKGQLNTEAFF. Filled out from reference TRBV19 and TRBJ1-1, the complete variable domain reads DGGITQSPKYLFRKEGQNVTLSCEQNLNHDAMYWYRQDPGQGLRLIYYSQIVNDFQKGDIAEGYSVSREKKESFPLTVTSAQKNPTAFYLCASSTKGQLNTEAFFGQGTRLTVV.

This clonotype was observed at least ten times. The rearrangement uses TRBV28 and TRBJ1-2, with TRBD1 as a possible D gene (5 bases). This CDR3 has 12 amino acids. Between the trimmed V and J ends, which lost 8 bases and 8 bases, there was a span of 15 bases. Germline lookup yields CDR1 MDHEN and CDR2 SYDVKM. The CDR3 DNA is TGTGCCAGCGGAGAGATGGGGGAGGGCTACACCTTC. Translated: CASGEMGEGYTF.

This clonotype was counted many times. The chain uses TRBV7-6 and TRBJ1-4; D not certain. Germline CDR1 SGHVS, CDR2 FNYEAQ. V was shortened by 5 bases and J by 0 bases, with 10 bases between the two germline ends. The CDR3 has 15 amino acids. The CDR3 protein is CASSHTLATNEKLFF. The CDR3 DNA reads as TGTGCCAGCAGCCACACACTGGCAACTAATGAAAAACTGTTTTTT.

With respect to this clonotype: With a much larger clone just one base away, this may be a read error. The rearrangement links TRBV7-3 to TRBJ2-1; no firm D call. In germline, CDR1 is SGHTA, CDR2 FQGTGA. The V end was cut by 0 bases, the J end by 8 bases, with 8 bases between. The CDR3 has 13 residues. In DNA form, the CDR3 reads TGTGCCAGCAGCTTAACGAGACCAGATGAGCAGTTCTTC. Encoded protein: CASSLTRPDEQFF.

To note about this clonotype: As the CDR3 is not closed by the conserved phenylalanine or tryptophan, this likely results from a read error. The chain joins TRBV7-8 to TRBJ2-2, with 8 bases identical to TRBD1. Germline V lookup: CDR1 SGHVS, CDR2 FQNEAQ. The V gene end was trimmed by 5 bases and the J gene end by 1 base; junction bases not matched to a gene: 6. This CDR3 contains 16 residues. DNA of the CDR3: TGTGCCAGCAGCCGCCTCGACAGGGGGAACACCGGGGAGCTGTTTTTA. Amino acids: CASSRLDRGNTGELFL.

This clonotype was seen at least ten times. J is TRBJ1-1 and V is TRBV12-3 or TRBV12-4; no clear D gene. V was pared by 2 bases and J by 7 bases, with 11 bases between. The CDR3 contains 13 residues. In nucleotides, the CDR3 is TGTGCCAGCAGTTTAAGTATCGGTATTGAAGCTTTCTTT. Its protein is CASSLSIGIEAFF.

This clonotype was counted a single time. This rearrangement joins TRBV13 to TRBJ2-3, with D perhaps assigned TRBD1 or TRBD2 (5 bases each). Germline-derived CDR1 and CDR2 are PRHDT and FYEKMQ (reference sequence). Trimming cost V 4 bases and J 5 bases, with 13 bases left between them. The CDR3 has 14 residues. The CDR3 nucleotides are TGTGCCAGCAGCTATAGAGGGGTCGGAGATACGCAGTATTTT. It specifies CASSYRGVGDTQYF.

This clonotype was detected many times. The chain has TRBV5-6 and TRBJ1-1; 8 bases map to TRBD1. The length of the CDR3 is 16 residues. V dropped 0 bases and J dropped 1; count of bases not matched to a gene: 5. Germline CDR1 reads SGHDT; CDR2 reads YYEEEE. CDR3 protein: CASSLDRQGTNTEAFF. In nucleotides, the CDR3 is TGTGCCAGCAGCTTGGACCGACAGGGGACGAACACTGAAGCTTTCTTT.

This clonotype was found many times. The V call is TRBV28, the J call TRBJ2-2; D gene unclear. The germline V gene has CDR1 MDHEN and CDR2 SYDVKM. V lost 3 bases and J lost 5, with 10 bases in between. CDR3 size: 14 residues. This CDR3 is CASSFFVGTGELFF. In DNA, the CDR3 is TGTGCCAGCAGTTTTTTCGTGGGGACCGGGGAGCTGTTTTTT.

This clonotype was counted between two and nine times. The chain links TRBV9 to TRBJ1-2; tentative D call: TRBD1 (6 bases). This CDR3 spans 17 amino acids. The V gene's germline CDR1 is SGDLS and CDR2 YYNGEE. Trimming cost V 0 bases and J 1 base, with 16 bases left between them. CDR3 amino acids: CASSVATGTILNYGYTF. CDR3 nucleotide sequence: TGTGCCAGCAGCGTAGCTACAGGGACTATTCTTAACTATGGCTACACCTTC.

The rearrangement uses TRBV15 and TRBJ2-7; D is perhaps TRBD1 (6 bases). The CDR3 runs to 14 residues. The ends were cut back, 3 bases at V and 1 base at J, with 10 bases in the middle. CDR1 LNHNV and CDR2 YYDKDF come from the germline V gene (reference sequence). This CDR3 is CATSRDSGSYEQYF. CDR3 DNA: TGTGCCACCAGCAGGGACAGTGGATCCTACGAGCAGTACTTC.